This T cell receptor (beta chain) emerged from a study of blood T cell repertoires in COVID-19 (dated by TCRdb to about 2020). Regarding the study in general: Samples from collaborators originated in the United States, Italy and Spain and spanned both the acute and convalescent phases of COVID-19. The material from the prospective study consisted of cDNA or gDNA derived from T cells, B-cell-depleted T cells, or PBMCs. The dataset comprised deeply sampled blood TCRbeta repertoires from subjects exposed to, actively infected with, or recovered from COVID-19. The repertoires were made available in a free public database intended to serve as a resource for research on the immune response to SARS-CoV-2. Samples came from the ongoing ImmuneRACE study (first 160 participants) plus 1,254 subjects from 6 global collaborators. A de-identified subject ID, COVID-19 status, age in years and sex were almost always included in the sample metadata. Where available, HLA class I and class II types were taken from metadata supplied by the sample provider and were not determined by assay-based typing. What the authors observed across the whole study: Clinical and demographic metadata were provided uncurated, with the amount varying by source and participant.

A second Seattle source provided samples from volunteer blood donors who had recovered from COVID-19. Collaborating institutions collected whole blood in K2EDTA tubes following their own protocols. Collaborator samples were shipped for TCRbeta analysis as frozen whole blood, isolated PBMCs, or DNA extracted from either sample type. This clone was recorded a few times. Its antigen has not been determined. Base qualities were left out, and no much larger clone turns up one base away. Looking up the germline V gene (reference sequence) yields CDR1 MNHEY and CDR2 SMNVEV. The CDR3 contains 16 residues, cysteine and phenylalanine counted. Only CDR3 DNA remains: 48 bases, in frame from the first base. Here V drops 5 bases and J drops 3 bases, and the junction holds 12 bases not matched to any gene. The immunoSEQ Assay, a bias-controlled multiplex PCR, was used to amplify TCRbeta CDR3 regions from genomic DNA. The paper's processing steps were these. Nucleated cell counts per sample were estimated from amplification of reference gene primers within the assay. Sequence reads were collapsed and filtered to measure the absolute abundance of every unique TCRbeta CDR3 rearrangement. For each sample, productive Simpson clonality was calculated as the square root of Simpson's diversity index across productive rearrangements. TCRdb carries this immuneACCESS record with in-frame sequences only. Its versions omit some clonotypes, under half of them owing to an unresolved V gene in the studies checked, with the rest unexplained. That table furnishes V, J and clone size, whereas the DNA furnished D and trimming. For this sample the table gives about 130,000 clones, of which approximately 84% were detected only once. About 16% of the sample is taken by the ten largest.

This receptor was identified in a woman between 50 and 59 years old who had recovered from COVID-19. The sequencing sample was made of peripheral blood. The receptor chain draws on TRBV27 and TRBJ2-7; TRBD2 agrees with 8 junctional bases. The DNA sequence is as follows: TGTGCCAGCAGTCCCTTGGACAGCGGGGGAATCTACGAGCAGTACTTC. Translation gives CASSPLDSGGIYEQYF.